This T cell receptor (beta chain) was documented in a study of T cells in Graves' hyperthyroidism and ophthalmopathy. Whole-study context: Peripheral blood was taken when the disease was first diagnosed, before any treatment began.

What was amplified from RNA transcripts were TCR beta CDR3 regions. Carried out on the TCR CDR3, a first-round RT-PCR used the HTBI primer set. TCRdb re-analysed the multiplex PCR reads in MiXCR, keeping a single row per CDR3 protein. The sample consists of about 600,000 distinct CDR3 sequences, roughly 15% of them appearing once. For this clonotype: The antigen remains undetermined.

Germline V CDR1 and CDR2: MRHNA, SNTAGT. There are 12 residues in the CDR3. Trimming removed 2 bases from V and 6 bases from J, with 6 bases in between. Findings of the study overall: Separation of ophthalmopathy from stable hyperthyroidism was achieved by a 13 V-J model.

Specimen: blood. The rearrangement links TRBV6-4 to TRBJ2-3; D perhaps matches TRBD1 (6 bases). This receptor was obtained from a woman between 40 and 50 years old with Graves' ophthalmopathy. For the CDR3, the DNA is TGTGCCAGCAGTGACGGACAGGATACGCAGTATTTT. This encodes CASSDGQDTQYF.